The 16 T cell receptor beta chains presented below share a single source sample, sequenced in a study of blood T cell repertoires in COVID-19. TCRdb's copy holds only in-frame clones and misses some; the assay was immunoSEQ multiplex PCR. The data contain approximately 180,000 clones, 80% to 90% of them singletons. The sequencing input was peripheral blood. Every receptor here comes from a human donor with active or convalescent COVID-19. The donor label of this sample is uncertain.

DNA of the CDR3: TGTGCCAGCAGCGGGGACAGGGGATCTTCACCCCTCCACTTT. This encodes CASSGDRGSSPLHF. V and J are TRBV9 and TRBJ1-6, with 10 nucleotides matching TRBD1. CDR3 length: 14 amino acids. The V gene end was trimmed by 3 bases and the J gene end by 9 bases; junction bases not matched to a gene: 3. In germline, CDR1 is SGDLS, CDR2 YYNGEE.

The CDR3 sequence is CASSPGTNNSPLHF. The CDR3 bases are TGTGCCAGCAGCCCCGGGACAAATAATTCACCCCTCCACTTT. The chain links TRBV5-6 to TRBJ1-6, with D possibly matching TRBD1 (6 bases). Trimming cost V 4 bases and J 5 bases, with 10 bases left between them. The CDR3 has 14 amino acids. Germline V gene lookup returns CDR1 SGHDT and CDR2 YYEEEE.

The rearrangement links TRBV7-6 to TRBJ1-1; a possible D gene is TRBD1 (5 bases). The CDR3 is 13 residues long. Trimming removed 5 bases from V and 6 bases from J, with 13 bases in between. Germline V gene data show CDR1 as SGHVS and CDR2 as FNYEAQ. The CDR3 spells CASSHGQVAEAFF. The CDR3, as DNA: TGTGCCAGCAGCCATGGACAAGTAGCTGAAGCTTTCTTT. The full variable domain, its missing parts supplied by reference TRBV7-6 and TRBJ1-1, is GAGVSQSPRYKVTKRGQDVALRCDPISGHVSLYWYRQALGQGPEFLTYFNYEAQQDKSGLPNDRFSAERPEGSISTLTIQRTEQRDSAMYRCASSHGQVAEAFFGQGTRLTVV.

This chain uses TRBV6-5 with TRBJ2-7, with D unresolved. This CDR3 is built from 13 residues. Germline CDR1 and CDR2: MNHEY and SVGAGI. V was cut by 10 bases and J by 3 bases, with 16 bases left in between. The CDR3 here is CATLHQINYEQYF. CDR3 bases: TGTGCCACCTTACATCAAATCAACTACGAGCAGTACTTC.

The gene calls are TRBV30 and TRBJ2-4; TRBD2 is a possible D gene (6 bases). There are 14 residues in the CDR3. The V end lost 2 bases, the J end lost 2 bases, and 10 bases lay between the germline ends. The germline CDR1 and CDR2 sequences are GTSNPN and SVGIG (reference sequence). The CDR3 sequence: CAWSRGGTKNIQYF. The CDR3 DNA follows: TGTGCCTGGAGTCGTGGGGGGACCAAAAACATTCAGTACTTC.

The gene calls are TRBV7-9 and TRBJ2-7; tentative D call: TRBD2 (6 bases). The germline CDR1 and CDR2 sequences are SEHNR and FQNEAQ (reference sequence). This CDR3 is 16 amino acids long. Trimming left V 1 base short and J 0 bases short, with 13 bases between. In DNA, the CDR3 is TGTGCCAGCAGCTTAGGTGGCGGGAAGAGCTCCTACGAGCAGTACTTC. This translates into CASSLGGGKSSYEQYF.

The V call is TRBV7-9, the J call TRBJ2-1; TRBD2 aligns across 9 bases. The CDR3 is 15 amino acids. Germline-derived CDR1 and CDR2 are SEHNR and FQNEAQ (reference sequence). V shed 5 bases and J 5 bases; nucleotides not matched to a gene: 7. CDR3 bases: TGTGCCAGCAGCAATAGCGGGAGTATAGACAATGAGCAGTTCTTC. Protein sequence: CASSNSGSIDNEQFF.

This chain connects TRBV3-1 (or the pseudogene TRBV3-2) to TRBJ1-1, with D possibly TRBD1 on 5 matching bases. Germline-derived CDR1 and CDR2 are LGHDT and YNNKEL (reference sequence). Trimming took off 4 bases at V and 0 bases at J, with 6 bases between the two ends. The CDR3 is made up of 13 amino acids. CDR3 amino acids: CASSLTVNTEAFF. In DNA form, the CDR3 reads TGTGCCAGCAGCCTGACAGTGAACACTGAAGCTTTCTTT.

The chain is built from TRBV9 and TRBJ2-1, with D unclear. Germline lookup yields CDR1 SGDLS and CDR2 YYNGEE. The CDR3 covers 13 residues. The V end lost 3 bases, the J end lost 4 bases, and 8 bases lay between the germline ends. The CDR3 protein is CASSEKSYNEQFF. In nucleotides, the CDR3 is TGTGCCAGCAGCGAAAAATCGTACAATGAGCAGTTCTTC.

The chain couples TRBV27 to TRBJ2-5; 10 nucleotides match TRBD2. The CDR3 length is 18 residues. Germline CDR1 is MNHEY and CDR2 is SMNVEV (reference sequence). V gave up 5 bases and J gave up 2 bases; unmatched junction bases: 14. This CDR3 is CASSPGATTTSGQETQYF. DNA of the CDR3: TGTGCCAGCAGTCCCGGGGCAACTACGACTAGCGGGCAAGAGACCCAGTACTTC.

The chain uses TRBV5-1 and TRBJ1-1; a weak D match, TRBD1 (5 bases). V lost 4 bases to trimming and J lost 0 bases, with 13 bases between them. Germline loops: CDR1 SGHRS, CDR2 YFSETQ. This CDR3 is 15 amino acids long. The CDR3 region has the DNA TGCGCCAGCAGCCTCCCCGACAGCGTGAACACTGAAGCTTTCTTT. This codes for CASSLPDSVNTEAFF.

This clone was observed a few times. The chain employs TRBV5-1 and TRBJ2-5, with a weak D call TRBD1 (6 bases). Germline-derived CDR1 and CDR2 are SGHRS and YFSETQ. The V end lost 4 bases, the J end lost 9 bases, and 13 bases lay between the germline ends. The length of the CDR3 is 12 residues. CDR3 amino acids: CASSLGAGAQYF. The CDR3 DNA follows: TGCGCCAGCAGCCTGGGGGCCGGGGCCCAGTACTTC.

The rearrangement links TRBV5-5 to TRBJ2-2; 10 nucleotides line up with TRBD1. This CDR3 is 15 amino acids long. Germline V gene lookup returns CDR1 SGHKS and CDR2 YYEKEE (reference sequence). Trimming removed 5 bases from V and 7 bases from J; junction bases left unmatched: 8. CDR3 in amino acids: CASSPPGQGIGELFF. The CDR3 region has the DNA TGTGCCAGCAGTCCCCCGGGACAGGGGATCGGGGAGCTGTTTTTT.

V usage is TRBV5-1 and J usage is TRBJ1-1, with unresolved D. CDR1 and CDR2 from the germline V gene are SGHRS and YFSETQ. The CDR3 consists of 16 residues. V was trimmed by 0 bases and J by 1 base, leaving 13 bases between them. The chain's CDR3 is CASSLVRVSGNTEAFF. The CDR3 DNA follows: TGCGCCAGCAGCTTGGTCCGGGTGAGCGGGAACACTGAAGCTTTCTTT. Using reference TRBV5-1 and TRBJ1-1 for the parts outside the CDR3, the full variable domain is KAGVTQTPRYLIKTRGQQVTLSCSPISGHRSVSWYQQTPGQGLQFLFEYFSETQRNKGNFPGRFSGRQFSNSRSEMNVSTLELGDSALYLCASSLVRVSGNTEAFFGQGTRLTVV.

This clone has ten or more counts. The chain links TRBV28 to TRBJ2-7, with 9 bases matching TRBD2. CDR3 length: 15 residues. Germline CDR1 reads MDHEN; CDR2 reads SYDVKM. Trimming removed 5 bases from V and 3 bases from J; junction bases left unmatched: 8. The CDR3 bases are TGTGCCAGCAGTCCCCGACTAGCGGTGAACTACGAGCAGTACTTC. It codes for CASSPRLAVNYEQYF.

As to this clone: The junction departs from the called germline gene at one end, perhaps through a read error. The genes are TRBV6-5 and TRBJ1-2; 8 bases align to TRBD1. CDR3 length: 13 residues. In germline, CDR1 is MNHEY, CDR2 SVGAGI. The CDR3 sequence is CASSRGQGRRLFF. For the CDR3, the DNA is TGTGCCAGCAGTCGCGGACAGGGACGCCGCCTGTTCTTC.